The 13 T cell receptor beta chains listed next were all sequenced from one sample in a study of pediatric ulcerative colitis. The assay was immunoSEQ multiplex PCR, and TCRdb's table has in-frame clones only and misses some. Counted here are approximately 32,000 clones, more than 75% occurring once; the ten biggest clones make up approximately 4.3%. Sequencing used blood. All receptors come from a boy aged 5-17 years with severe ulcerative colitis.

The chain combines TRBV19 with TRBJ1-1; D might be TRBD1 (6 bases). V was clipped by 7 bases and J by 7 bases, with 13 bases between them. The CDR3 length is 12 residues. CDR1 is LNHDA and CDR2 is SQIVND in the germline V gene (reference sequence). DNA of the CDR3: TGTGCCAGTACGGGGGGGCGCAGTGAAGCTTTCTTT. Translated: CASTGGRSEAFF.

This chain links TRBV4-1 with TRBJ1-5; D is ambiguous. The V gene lost 1 base and the J gene lost 9 bases, with 10 bases spanning the gap. Germline V gene sequence: CDR1 MGHRA, CDR2 YSYEKL. The CDR3 has 13 residues. The CDR3 DNA sequence: TGCGCCAGCAGCCAAGTAGCAGCAGGGCCCCAGCATTTT. It codes for CASSQVAAGPQHF.

The J gene is TRBJ1-1, the V gene TRBV9; D gene uncertain. Germline CDR1 is SGDLS and CDR2 is YYNGEE. The CDR3 runs 14 residues. V dropped 2 bases and J dropped 0 bases, with 8 bases sitting between them. The DNA for the CDR3 is TGTGCCAGCAGCGTTGGGTACATGAACACTGAAGCTTTCTTT. Protein product: CASSVGYMNTEAFF.

CDR3 region: CASSYRVGTGYGYTF. The CDR3 DNA reads TGTGCCAGCAGTTACCGAGTGGGGACTGGCTATGGCTACACCTTC. The chain combines TRBV6-5 with TRBJ1-2; TRBD1 might be the D (5 bases). CDR1 MNHEY and CDR2 SVGAGI come from the germline V gene. V lost 2 bases to trimming and J lost 4 bases, with 14 bases between them. The CDR3 totals 15 residues.

This chain links TRBV18 with TRBJ2-1; D is possibly TRBD1 (6 bases). V was pared by 3 bases and J by 8 bases, with 17 bases between. CDR3 length: 15 amino acids. From germline, CDR1 is KGHSH and CDR2 LQKENI. The CDR3 nucleotides are TGTGCCAGCTCACCGATCAGGGGCCTATCGGATGAGCAGTTCTTC. Protein product: CASSPIRGLSDEQFF.

V is TRBV6-5 and J is TRBJ2-2, with D perhaps TRBD1 (6 bases). This CDR3 region has 13 residues. Germline V CDR1 and CDR2: MNHEY, SVGAGI. With 7 bases removed from V and 5 bases from J, the gap between germline ends came to 11 bases. The CDR3 sequence is CASTNQGTGELFF. DNA for the CDR3: TGTGCCAGCACAAATCAGGGGACCGGGGAGCTGTTTTTT.

The chain carries TRBV5-5 and TRBJ2-3; 8 bases line up with TRBD1. The CDR3 has 14 amino acids. From germline, CDR1 is SGHKS and CDR2 YYEKEE (reference sequence). With 6 bases clipped from V and 12 bases from J, the junction kept 15 bases outside the gene matches. CDR3 coding DNA: TGTGCCAGCAACGACGCACCGGGGCAGGGGGCCCAGTATTTT. It yields the protein CASNDAPGQGAQYF.

The rearrangement links TRBV5-1 to TRBJ1-1; D gene unclear. The V end lost 1 base, the J end lost 1 base, and 11 bases lay between the germline ends. CDR3 length: 15 amino acids. In germline, CDR1 is SGHRS, CDR2 YFSETQ. The CDR3 loop is CASSLRYGRNTEAFF. The DNA for the CDR3 is TGCGCCAGCAGCTTGAGGTACGGGAGGAACACTGAAGCTTTCTTT.

The rearrangement uses TRBV9 and TRBJ1-1; D is undetermined. Germline V gives CDR1 SGDLS, CDR2 YYNGEE. V lost 0 bases to trimming and J lost 3 bases, with 6 bases between them. The CDR3 is 13 residues long. In DNA form, the CDR3 reads TGTGCCAGCAGCGTAGATGGGTACACTGAAGCTTTCTTT. This codes for CASSVDGYTEAFF.

This CDR3 reads CASSLRRELQETQYF. The CDR3 DNA reads as TGTGCCAGCAGCTTGAGGCGCGAACTACAAGAGACCCAGTACTTC. The chain combines TRBV5-4 with TRBJ2-5; the D is unclear. This CDR3 is 15 amino acids long. Trimming cost V 1 base and J 2 bases, with 12 bases left between them. CDR1 and CDR2 (germline): SGHNT, YYREEE (reference sequence).

The chain combines TRBV5-1 with TRBJ1-2; 9 bases line up with TRBD1. The germline V gene encodes CDR1 SGHRS and CDR2 YFSETQ. The CDR3 loop spans 15 amino acids. V trimming: 4 bases; J trimming: 5 bases; junction bases outside the gene matches: 9. The CDR3 loop reads CASSTPGTGSYGYTF. CDR3 DNA: TGCGCCAGCAGCACCCCCGGGACAGGGTCTTATGGCTACACCTTC.

The V and J genes are TRBV7-9 and TRBJ1-2; 10 bases agree with TRBD1. Looked up from germline, CDR1 is SEHNR and CDR2 is FQNEAQ (reference sequence). There are 14 residues in the CDR3. With 6 bases clipped from V and 6 bases from J, the junction kept 7 bases outside the gene matches. The CDR3 spells CASSPGTGVHGYTF. CDR3 DNA: TGTGCCAGCAGTCCCGGGACAGGGGTTCATGGCTACACCTTC.

This chain connects TRBV15 to TRBJ1-2; D perhaps matches TRBD1 (5 bases). Trimming cost V 1 base and J 8 bases, with 8 bases left between them. The germline V gene has CDR1 LNHNV and CDR2 YYDKDF (reference sequence). The length of the CDR3 is 12 residues. The CDR3 is CATSRGEGGYTF. In DNA form, the CDR3 reads TGTGCCACCAGCAGAGGGGAGGGGGGCTACACCTTC.